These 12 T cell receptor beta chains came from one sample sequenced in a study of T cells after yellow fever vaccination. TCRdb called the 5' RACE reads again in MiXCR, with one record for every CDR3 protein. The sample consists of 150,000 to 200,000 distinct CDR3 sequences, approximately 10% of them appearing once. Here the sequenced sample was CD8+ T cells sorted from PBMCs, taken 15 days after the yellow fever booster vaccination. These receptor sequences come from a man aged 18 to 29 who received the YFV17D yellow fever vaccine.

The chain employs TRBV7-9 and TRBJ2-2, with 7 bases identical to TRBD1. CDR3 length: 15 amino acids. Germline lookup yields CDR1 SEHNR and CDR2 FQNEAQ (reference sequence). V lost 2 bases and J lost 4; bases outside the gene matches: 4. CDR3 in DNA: TGTGCCAGCAGCTTATCAGGGGGTCCCACCGGGGAGCTGTTTTTT. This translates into CASSLSGGPTGELFF. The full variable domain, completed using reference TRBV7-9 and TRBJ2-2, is DTGVSQNPRHKITKRGQNVTFRCDPISEHNRLYWYRQTLGQGPEFLTYFQNEAQLEKSRLLSDRFSAERPKGSFSTLEIQRTEQGDSAMYLCASSLSGGPTGELFFGEGSRLTVL.

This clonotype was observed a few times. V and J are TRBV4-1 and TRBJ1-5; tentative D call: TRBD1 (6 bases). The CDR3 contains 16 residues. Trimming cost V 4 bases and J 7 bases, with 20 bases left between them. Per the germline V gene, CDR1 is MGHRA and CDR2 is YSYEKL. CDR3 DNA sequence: TGCGCCAGCAGCCTCGAAATCGGGACACCGCGCCAGCCCCAGCATTTT. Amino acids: CASSLEIGTPRQPQHF.

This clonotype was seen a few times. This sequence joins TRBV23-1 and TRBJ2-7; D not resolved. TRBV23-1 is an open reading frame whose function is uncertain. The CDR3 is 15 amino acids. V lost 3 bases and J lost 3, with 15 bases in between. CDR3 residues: CASSQSWVEDYEQYF. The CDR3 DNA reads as TGCGCCAGCAGTCAGTCGTGGGTTGAAGACTACGAGCAGTACTTC.

CDR3: CASSLGITEAFF. In nucleotides, the CDR3 is TGTGCCAGTTCGCTAGGGATTACTGAAGCTTTCTTT. The chain is built from TRBV19 and TRBJ1-1; D gene uncertain. V lost 8 bases, J lost 5 bases, and 12 bases lay in between. The CDR3 is 12 residues long. Germline CDR1 and CDR2: LNHDA and SQIVND (reference sequence).

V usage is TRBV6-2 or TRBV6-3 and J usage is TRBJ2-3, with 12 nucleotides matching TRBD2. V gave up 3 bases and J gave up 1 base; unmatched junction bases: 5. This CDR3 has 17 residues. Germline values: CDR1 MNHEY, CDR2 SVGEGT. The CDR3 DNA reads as TGTGCCAGCAGTTATCTAGCGGGGGGGCTGGGCACAGATACGCAGTATTTT. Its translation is CASSYLAGGLGTDTQYF.

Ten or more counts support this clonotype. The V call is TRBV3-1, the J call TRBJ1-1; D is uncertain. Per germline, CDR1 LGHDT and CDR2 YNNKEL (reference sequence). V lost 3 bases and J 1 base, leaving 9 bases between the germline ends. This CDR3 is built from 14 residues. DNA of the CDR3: TGTGCCAGCAGCCAGAATACAGAGAACACTGAAGCTTTCTTT. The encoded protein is CASSQNTENTEAFF.

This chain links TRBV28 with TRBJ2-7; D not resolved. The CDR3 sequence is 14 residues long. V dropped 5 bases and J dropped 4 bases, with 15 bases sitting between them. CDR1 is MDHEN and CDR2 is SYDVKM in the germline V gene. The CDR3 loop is CASSRKGPSYEQYV. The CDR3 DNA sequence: TGTGCCAGCAGTCGTAAAGGGCCTTCTTACGAGCAGTACGTC.

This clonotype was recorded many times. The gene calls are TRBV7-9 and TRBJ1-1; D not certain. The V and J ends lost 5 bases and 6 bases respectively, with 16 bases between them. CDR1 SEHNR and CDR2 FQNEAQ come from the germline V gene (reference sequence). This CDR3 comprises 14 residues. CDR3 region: CASSHDLRYSEAFF. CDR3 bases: TGTGCCAGCAGCCATGACCTCAGGTACTCTGAAGCTTTCTTT.

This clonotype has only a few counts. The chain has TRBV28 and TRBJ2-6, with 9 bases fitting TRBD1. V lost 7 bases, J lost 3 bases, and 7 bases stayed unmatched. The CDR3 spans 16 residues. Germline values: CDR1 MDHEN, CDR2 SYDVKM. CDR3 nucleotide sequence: TGTGCCAGCACCGGGACAGGGTTCATTGGGGCCAACGTCCTGACTTTC. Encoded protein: CASTGTGFIGANVLTF.

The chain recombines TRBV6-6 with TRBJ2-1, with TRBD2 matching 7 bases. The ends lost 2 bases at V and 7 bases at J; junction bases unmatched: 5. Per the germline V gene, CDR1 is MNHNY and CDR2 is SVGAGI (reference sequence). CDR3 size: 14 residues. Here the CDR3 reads CASSYETAGNEQFF. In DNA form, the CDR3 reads TGTGCCAGCAGTTACGAGACAGCGGGGAATGAGCAGTTCTTC.

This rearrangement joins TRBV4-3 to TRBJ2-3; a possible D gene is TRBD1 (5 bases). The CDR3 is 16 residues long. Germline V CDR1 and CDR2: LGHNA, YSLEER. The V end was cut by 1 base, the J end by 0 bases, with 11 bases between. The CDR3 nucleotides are TGCGCCAGCAGCCAAGGGGCAGGGTCTAGCACAGATACGCAGTATTTT. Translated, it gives CASSQGAGSSTDTQYF.

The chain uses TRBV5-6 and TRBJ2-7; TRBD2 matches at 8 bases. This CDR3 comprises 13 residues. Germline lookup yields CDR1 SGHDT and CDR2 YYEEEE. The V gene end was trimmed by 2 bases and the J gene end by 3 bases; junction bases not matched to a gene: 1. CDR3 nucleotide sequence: TGTGCCAGCAGCTTCGGGGGGGGCTACGAGCAGTACGTC. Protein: CASSFGGGYEQYV.